One sample yielded the 11 T cell receptor beta chains listed below, sequenced in a study of Graves' ophthalmopathy and Graves' hyperthyroidism. The study amplified TCR beta CDR3 regions using RNA transcripts. An opening RT-PCR round employed HTBI primers and preceded a second-round multiplex PCR. One entry per CDR3 protein, called by TCRdb with MiXCR from the multiplex PCR reads. The table has approximately 380,000 distinct CDR3 sequences, approximately 21% seen once. Sequencing was performed on peripheral blood. The receptors were sampled from a woman under 30 with stable Graves' hyperthyroidism.

The gene calls are TRBV20-1 and TRBJ2-5; D uncertain. The CDR3 spans 14 residues. Trimming took 3 bases from V and 0 from J, leaving 11 bases between them. Per germline, CDR1 DFQATT and CDR2 SNEGSKA (reference sequence). CDR3 residues: CSASGQSYQETQYF. For the CDR3, the DNA is TGCAGTGCTAGTGGTCAGTCGTACCAAGAGACCCAGTACTTC.

This clonotype was recorded many times. The V and J genes are TRBV20-1 and TRBJ2-7; TRBD2 matches 10 bases. There are 15 residues in the CDR3. Germline V lookup: CDR1 DFQATT, CDR2 SNEGSKA (reference sequence). V shed 0 bases, J shed 3 bases, and the junction held 5 bases outside the gene matches. The CDR3: CSARELAGQSYEQYF. In nucleotides, the CDR3 is TGCAGTGCTAGAGAACTAGCGGGACAAAGCTACGAGCAGTACTTC.

The chain is built from TRBV6-1 and TRBJ1-5, with D possibly TRBD1 on 6 matching bases. The germline CDR1 and CDR2 sequences are MNHNS and SASEGT. This CDR3 is 15 amino acids long. Trimming pared 9 bases from V and 1 base from J, leaving 16 bases between. CDR3 region: CASTWDTQSNQPQHF. CDR3 coding DNA: TGTGCCAGTACCTGGGACACTCAAAGCAATCAGCCCCAGCATTTT.

This clonotype was detected many times. V is TRBV4-2 and J is TRBJ2-7; D gene uncertain. CDR3 length: 12 residues. Trimming cost V 2 bases and J 2 bases, with 4 bases left between them. Germline V lookup: CDR1 LGHNA, CDR2 YNFKEQ. Here the CDR3 reads CASSQPPYEQYF. CDR3 nucleotides: TGTGCCAGCAGCCAACCCCCCTACGAGCAGTACTTC.

As to this clonotype: A clone one base away is much larger, so this may be a read error. This chain uses TRBV7-2 with TRBJ1-6, with 7 bases matching TRBD1. This CDR3 region has 13 residues. Germline CDR1 SGHTA, CDR2 FQGNSA. The CDR3 loop is CASNPGGISHLHF. The CDR3 bases are TGTGCCAGCAACCCAGGGGGGATTTCACACCTCCACTTT.

This clonotype has ten or more counts. The rearrangement joins TRBV25-1 to TRBJ2-7, with TRBD2 identical over 14 bases. The V gene end was trimmed by 1 base and the J gene end by 0 bases; junction bases not matched to a gene: 8. CDR3 length: 19 amino acids. Germline V gene sequence: CDR1 MGHDK, CDR2 SYGVNS. CDR3 amino acids: CASSELGLAGETSSYEQYF. The CDR3 nucleotides are TGTGCCAGCAGTGAATTGGGACTAGCGGGAGAAACCAGCTCCTACGAGCAGTACTTC.

In this sample, this clonotype turned up many times. The DNA of the CDR3 is TGCGCCAGCAGCTTTAGCGTACGGACCGGGGAGCTGTTTTTT. Its translation: CASSFSVRTGELFF. The chain combines TRBV5-1 with TRBJ2-2; a weak D match, TRBD2 (5 bases). The CDR3 has 14 residues. V lost 2 bases and J 5 bases, leaving 10 bases between the germline ends. Germline assignment: CDR1 SGHRS and CDR2 YFSETQ.

This clonotype was seen repeatedly, ten times or more. The chain couples TRBV6-2 or TRBV6-3 to TRBJ2-7, with 8 bases that match TRBD2. CDR3 size: 17 residues. After removal of 0 bases from V and 3 bases from J, the junction contained 10 bases not matched to a gene. Germline loops: CDR1 MNHEY, CDR2 SVGEGT. The CDR3 sequence is CASSYSRYRREGYEQYF. The CDR3 DNA sequence: TGTGCCAGCAGTTACTCGAGATATCGACGGGAGGGCTACGAGCAGTACTTC.

This clonotype was seen a handful of times. V gene TRBV5-6 combines with J gene TRBJ1-6; no clear D. The CDR3 has 18 residues. Germline V gives CDR1 SGHDT, CDR2 YYEEEE. The V and J ends lost 6 bases and 7 bases respectively, with 26 bases between them. The chain's CDR3 is CASTVFGRPRGSNSPLHF. The CDR3 nucleotides are TGTGCCAGCACCGTTTTTGGCCGCCCGCGTGGCAGCAATTCACCCCTCCACTTT. Using reference TRBV5-6 and TRBJ1-6 for the parts outside the CDR3, the full variable domain is DAGVTQSPTHLIKTRGQQVTLRCSPKSGHDTVSWYQQALGQGPQFIFQYYEEEERQRGNFPDRFSGHQFPNYSSELNVNALLLGDSALYLCASTVFGRPRGSNSPLHFGNGTRLTVT.

Of note for this clonotype: A junction boundary mismatches the germline segment, possibly from a read error. The chain recombines TRBV7-2 with TRBJ2-5; 9 bases map to TRBD1. In germline, CDR1 is SGHTA, CDR2 FQGNSA. This CDR3 is 15 amino acids long. Here the CDR3 DNA reads TGTGCCGGCAGCCCCCCGGGACAGGGCCAAGAGACCCAGTACTTC. Translated: CAGSPPGQGQETQYF. Together with reference TRBV7-2 and TRBJ2-5, the CDR3 gives the full variable domain: GAGVSQSPSNKVTEKGKDVELRCDPISGHTALYWYRQSLGQGLEFLIYFQGNSAPDKSGLPSDRFSAERTGGSVSTLTIQRTQQEDSAVYLCAGSPPGQGQETQYFGPGTRLLVL.

This clonotype has a count of ten or more. The DNA of the CDR3 is TGTGCCAGCAGTAAGACTAGCGGCCATTCCTACGAGCAGTACTTC. Protein product: CASSKTSGHSYEQYF. The chain combines TRBV7-3 with TRBJ2-7; 9 bases line up with TRBD2. The J segment lost 1 base and the V segment lost 6 bases, leaving 7 bases of the junction unmatched. Germline-derived CDR1 and CDR2 are SGHTA and FQGTGA. There are 15 residues in the CDR3.